Below, 29 T cell receptor beta chains from the same sample are listed, as sequenced in a study of shared clonotypes between healthy human individuals. TCRdb's table, derived via immunoSEQ multiplex PCR, lists solely in-frame clones and lacks some. The sample holds 2 million to 3 million clones, approximately 94% seen once. Material for sequencing was naive CD4+ T cells from PBMCs. The subset: CD45RA+ positively selected. These receptors originate from a man aged 18 to 35 in good health. Some clones in this sample may be carry-over from other donors' samples.

The rearrangement links TRBV28 to TRBJ2-1; D is unclear. Trimming shortened V by 7 bases and J by 8 bases, and 12 bases separated the two germline ends. This CDR3 is built from 12 residues. From germline, CDR1 is MDHEN and CDR2 SYDVKM. CDR3 protein: CASTSQPDEQFF. The DNA of the CDR3 is TGTGCCAGCACCTCGCAACCAGATGAGCAGTTCTTC.

This clone was observed a few times. A read error may produce the germline difference seen at one junction end. The rearrangement links TRBV9 to TRBJ1-1; no definite D call. The germline CDR1 and CDR2 sequences are SGDLS and YYNGEE. The CDR3 extends over 13 amino acids. CDR3 coding DNA: TGTGCCAGCAGCGTAGCTACGGAGGACCACCCGAACTTT. This sequence encodes CASSVATEDHPNF.

This chain links TRBV5-8 with TRBJ2-1; 9 positions match TRBD2. Per the germline V gene, CDR1 is SGHTS and CDR2 is YDEGEE. Trimming took 4 bases from V and 4 from J; bases not matched to a gene: 6. The CDR3 totals 15 residues. CDR3 residues: CASSLRLAVYNEQFF. In DNA, the CDR3 is TGTGCCAGCAGCCTGAGACTAGCGGTTTACAATGAGCAGTTCTTC.

The chain carries TRBV11-2 and TRBJ2-1; 7 bases map to TRBD2. The V gene end was trimmed by 5 bases and the J gene end by 1 base; junction bases not matched to a gene: 11. This CDR3 region has 17 residues. The germline CDR1 and CDR2 sequences are SGHAT and FQNNGV. In nucleotides, the CDR3 is TGTGCCAGCAGCCCCCCCACCGGACTAGTTTCCTACAATGAGCAGTTCTTC. It is translated as CASSPPTGLVSYNEQFF.

The chain links TRBV6-6 to TRBJ2-7, with a possible D match to TRBD1 (6 bases). Trimming took 2 bases from V and 2 from J, leaving 10 bases between them. In germline, CDR1 is MNHNY, CDR2 SVGAGI (reference sequence). This CDR3 comprises 14 residues. CDR3 nucleotide sequence: TGTGCCAGCAGTTACGGCCACAGGGCCTACGAGCAGTACTTC. As protein: CASSYGHRAYEQYF.

This sequence joins TRBV18 and TRBJ2-7; 11 positions match TRBD2. The CDR3 contains 15 residues. CDR1 and CDR2 from the germline V gene are KGHSH and LQKENI. V trimming: 3 bases; J trimming: 2 bases; junction bases outside the gene matches: 3. Here the CDR3 reads CASSPSSGRAYEQYF. The CDR3 nucleotides are TGTGCCAGCTCACCGAGTAGCGGGAGGGCCTACGAGCAGTACTTC.

The chain is built from TRBV5-1 and TRBJ2-1; TRBD2 matches 13 bases. Germline lookup yields CDR1 SGHRS and CDR2 YFSETQ. The CDR3 is 17 amino acids. Trimming at V came to 4 bases and at J to 5 bases, leaving 9 bases not matched to a gene. The CDR3 here is CASSLGLAGREDNEQFF. CDR3 coding DNA: TGCGCCAGCAGCCTGGGACTAGCGGGAAGGGAGGACAATGAGCAGTTCTTC.

The chain joins TRBV28 to TRBJ2-7, with D maybe TRBD2 (6 bases). Trimming left V 7 bases short and J 4 bases short, with 23 bases between. This CDR3 region has 16 residues. CDR1 is MDHEN, CDR2 SYDVKM, per germline. The CDR3 loop is CASNEPVWGEQYEQYF. CDR3 sequence (DNA): TGTGCCAGCAATGAGCCGGTCTGGGGGGAGCAATACGAGCAGTACTTC.

The chain couples TRBV5-4 to TRBJ1-1, with a weak D call TRBD1 (5 bases). CDR3 length: 13 amino acids. V gave up 0 bases and J gave up 5 bases, with 8 bases separating them. The germline gives CDR1 SGHNT, CDR2 YYREEE (reference sequence). Here the CDR3 reads CASSLGWGTEAFF. In DNA form, the CDR3 reads TGTGCCAGCAGCTTGGGATGGGGGACTGAAGCTTTCTTT.

The chain links TRBV18 to TRBJ2-7, with 8 positions matching TRBD2. Germline V gives CDR1 KGHSH, CDR2 LQKENI. The CDR3 extends over 16 amino acids. V lost 6 bases, J lost 0 bases, and 10 bases stayed unmatched. The DNA of the CDR3 is TGTGCCAGCTCCTCCGCCCCGAGCGGGAGCTCCTACGAGCAGTACTTC. Translation: CASSSAPSGSSYEQYF.

In DNA form, the CDR3 reads TGTGCCAGCAGCCCATTCAGGGTCCTCACAGATACGCAGTATTTT. This translates into CASSPFRVLTDTQYF. The gene calls are TRBV9 and TRBJ2-3, with a possible D match to TRBD1 (5 bases). Trimming cost V 4 bases and J 2 bases, with 14 bases left between them. The germline V gene has CDR1 SGDLS and CDR2 YYNGEE. This CDR3 is 15 amino acids long.

This clone was found once. The V and J genes are TRBV4-2 and TRBJ1-1; tentatively, D is TRBD1 (6 bases). V was shortened by 1 base and J by 11 bases, with 23 bases between the two germline ends. The CDR3 sequence is 16 residues long. Per the germline V gene, CDR1 is LGHNA and CDR2 is YNFKEQ. The CDR3 loop is CASSQAAAQQGYRAFF. CDR3 sequence (DNA): TGTGCCAGCAGCCAAGCCGCGGCACAACAGGGCTATCGGGCTTTCTTT.

This chain joins TRBV5-1 and TRBJ2-7; 9 bases are a match to TRBD2. In germline, CDR1 is SGHRS, CDR2 YFSETQ. This CDR3 is 17 amino acids long. After removal of 4 bases from V and 0 bases from J, the junction contained 11 bases not matched to a gene. The CDR3 loop is CASSRTPASGVSYEQYF. The CDR3 DNA reads as TGCGCCAGCAGCCGGACCCCGGCTAGCGGGGTCTCCTACGAGCAGTACTTC.

The gene calls are TRBV7-2 and TRBJ2-1, with D maybe TRBD2 (6 bases). The germline V and J ends were trimmed by 5 bases and 2 bases, with 13 bases remaining between them. Germline lookup yields CDR1 SGHTA and CDR2 FQGNSA. The CDR3 covers 15 residues. The CDR3 nucleotides are TGTGCCAGCAGCGCCGGACTAAACCCCTACAATGAGCAGTTCTTC. As protein: CASSAGLNPYNEQFF.

The rearrangement links TRBV6-5 to TRBJ2-1; no firm D call. From germline, CDR1 is MNHEY and CDR2 SVGAGI. The V end lost 0 bases, the J end lost 9 bases, and 12 bases lay between the germline ends. The CDR3 has 14 residues. The CDR3 sequence is CASSYSSSALEQFF. In DNA, the CDR3 is TGTGCCAGCAGTTACTCGAGTTCAGCTCTTGAGCAGTTCTTC.

This clone was recorded only once. This sequence joins TRBV5-8 and TRBJ2-1; D is possibly TRBD2 (6 bases). Trimming cost V 2 bases and J 4 bases, with 19 bases left between them. The CDR3 has 17 amino acids. Germline V CDR1 and CDR2: SGHTS, YDEGEE. The CDR3 coding sequence is TGTGCCAGCAGCTTCACTCCATTTAGCGGCGCTTACAATGAGCAGTTCTTC. Amino acid sequence: CASSFTPFSGAYNEQFF.

The chain carries TRBV4-2 and TRBJ2-3, with 12 bases aligning to TRBD2. V trimming: 0 bases; J trimming: 1 base; junction bases outside the gene matches: 5. The CDR3 extends over 18 amino acids. Germline V gene data show CDR1 as LGHNA and CDR2 as YNFKEQ. CDR3 DNA: TGTGCCAGCAGCCAAGAACCGACTAGCGGGAGCCGCACAGATACGCAGTATTTT. Residues: CASSQEPTSGSRTDTQYF.

CDR3 sequence reads: CASKPEGMHTGELFF. CDR3 nucleotides: TGTGCCAGCAAACCCGAAGGAATGCACACCGGGGAGCTGTTTTTT. The V gene is TRBV4-2, the J gene TRBJ2-2; D is undetermined. Trimming took 7 bases from V and 3 from J, leaving 15 bases between them. Germline V gene sequence: CDR1 LGHNA, CDR2 YNFKEQ. The CDR3 contains 15 residues.

This clone occurred once. V usage is TRBV10-3 and J usage is TRBJ1-2; D perhaps matches TRBD1 (5 bases). Trimming left V 3 bases short and J 14 bases short, with 19 bases between. From germline, CDR1 is ENHRY and CDR2 SYGVKD. The CDR3 runs 13 residues. CDR3 DNA: TGTGCCATCAGTGAAAACGGGGGACCCGGGGGGACCTTC. Translation gives CAISENGGPGGTF.

This chain connects TRBV28 to TRBJ2-7; D remains unclear. The V gene lost 2 bases and the J gene lost 2 bases, with 7 bases spanning the gap. Germline lookup yields CDR1 MDHEN and CDR2 SYDVKM. This CDR3 contains 13 residues. The CDR3 loop reads CASSLNPTYEQYF. DNA of the CDR3: TGTGCCAGCAGTTTAAACCCTACCTACGAGCAGTACTTC.

Notes on this clone: At the DNA level, this CDR3 is encoded by other sequences in the same sample as well. The genes are TRBV7-9 and TRBJ1-1; D call uncertain. The germline gives CDR1 SEHNR, CDR2 FQNEAQ (reference sequence). The CDR3 sequence is 13 residues long. Trimming removed 3 bases from V and 1 base from J, with 6 bases in between. The CDR3 loop reads CASSFAGNTEAFF. In DNA form, the CDR3 reads TGTGCCAGCAGCTTTGCCGGGAACACTGAAGCTTTCTTT.

J is TRBJ2-5 and V is TRBV27; no firm D call. In germline, CDR1 is MNHEY, CDR2 SMNVEV (reference sequence). Trimming shortened V by 0 bases and J by 1 base, and 12 bases separated the two germline ends. The CDR3 consists of 16 residues. The CDR3 loop is CASSLSVRTSQETQYF. DNA for the CDR3: TGTGCCAGCAGTTTATCGGTCCGTACCTCCCAAGAGACCCAGTACTTC.

V gene TRBV19 combines with J gene TRBJ1-1, with 10 bases matching TRBD1. CDR1 is LNHDA and CDR2 is SQIVND in the germline V gene (reference sequence). This CDR3 has 15 amino acids. After removal of 7 bases from V and 1 base from J, the junction contained 6 bases not matched to a gene. CDR3 region: CASTDRGRGNTEAFF. The CDR3 DNA reads TGTGCCAGTACCGACAGGGGGCGAGGGAACACTGAAGCTTTCTTT. The entire variable domain, with the rest obtained from reference TRBV19 and TRBJ1-1, is as follows: DGGITQSPKYLFRKEGQNVTLSCEQNLNHDAMYWYRQDPGQGLRLIYYSQIVNDFQKGDIAEGYSVSREKKESFPLTVTSAQKNPTAFYLCASTDRGRGNTEAFFGQGTRLTVV.

The chain links TRBV4-3 to TRBJ2-5; 14 bases agree with TRBD2. The CDR3 runs to 18 residues. The V and J ends lost 3 bases and 4 bases, in that order; junction bases with no gene match: 10. CDR1 and CDR2 (germline): LGHNA, YSLEER. The DNA of the CDR3 is TGCGCCAGCAGCCAGAAAGTCGGGACTAGCGGGAGTGGAGAGACCCAGTACTTC. Its protein is CASSQKVGTSGSGETQYF.

The chain is built from TRBV4-1 and TRBJ1-2, with D perhaps matching TRBD1 (5 bases). This CDR3 comprises 14 residues. Between the trimmed V and J ends, which lost 3 bases and 6 bases, there was a span of 14 bases. Germline V gives CDR1 MGHRA, CDR2 YSYEKL. The CDR3, as DNA: TGCGCCAGCAGCCACCCCACAGGTACTCATGGCTACACCTTC. Its protein is CASSHPTGTHGYTF.

This chain connects TRBV29-1 to TRBJ1-2, with D tentatively TRBD1 (6 bases). Germline loops: CDR1 SQVTM, CDR2 ANQGSEA. The CDR3 spans 13 residues. The germline V and J ends were trimmed by 4 bases and 7 bases, with 16 bases remaining between them. CDR3 nucleotides: TGCAGCGTTGTTGGACAGACGCCTGGTGGCTACACCTTC. Translation gives CSVVGQTPGGYTF.

The V gene is TRBV28, the J gene TRBJ1-1, with a tentative D call TRBD1 (5 bases). CDR1 is MDHEN, CDR2 SYDVKM, per germline. The V end was cut by 3 bases, the J end by 1 base, with 15 bases between. The CDR3 totals 16 residues. CDR3 sequence reads: CASSFTLQDSNTEAFF. The CDR3, as DNA: TGTGCCAGCAGTTTTACCCTACAGGACTCGAACACTGAAGCTTTCTTT.

Comment on this clone: Other DNA variants within this sample encode the same CDR3. The J gene is TRBJ2-1, the V gene TRBV5-1, with D possibly matching TRBD1 (5 bases). CDR3 size: 14 residues. V dropped 1 base and J dropped 1 base, with 6 bases sitting between them. The germline gives CDR1 SGHRS, CDR2 YFSETQ. DNA of the CDR3: TGCGCCAGCAGCTTGCCAGGGTCCTACAATGAGCAGTTCTTC. Amino acids: CASSLPGSYNEQFF. Based on the CDR3 plus reference TRBV5-1 and TRBJ2-1, the full variable domain is KAGVTQTPRYLIKTRGQQVTLSCSPISGHRSVSWYQQTPGQGLQFLFEYFSETQRNKGNFPGRFSGRQFSNSRSEMNVSTLELGDSALYLCASSLPGSYNEQFFGPGTRLTVL.

The CDR3 DNA follows: TGTGCCAGCAGTTCCCTCGGGCAGGGCCTGGGGGAGACCCAGTACTTC. Protein: CASSSLGQGLGETQYF. V gene TRBV28 combines with J gene TRBJ2-5; maybe TRBD1 (5 bases). V was shortened by 4 bases and J by 5 bases, with 20 bases between the two germline ends. Per germline, CDR1 MDHEN and CDR2 SYDVKM. CDR3 size: 16 residues.